This T cell receptor (beta chain) emerged from a study of PD-1 blockade in classical Hodgkin lymphoma. Libraries were prepared by immunoSEQ multiplex PCR; TCRdb keeps only in-frame clonotypes and omits some of them. Among 5,000 or so clones listed, roughly 83% were seen once. V was cut by 1 base and J by 4 bases, with 7 bases left in between. Germline V lookup: CDR1 SGHVS, CDR2 FNYEAQ. This CDR3 comprises 13 residues. Time point indicated: cycle 4 day 1 (C4D1), after about 6 weeks of nivolumab. Every single patient, without exception, relapsed after autologous stem cell transplantation, and brentuximab vedotin exposure varied. The study purified CD4+ T cells from thawed PBMCs using magnetic negative selection. Patients had relapsed/refractory classical Hodgkin lymphoma with complete response, partial response or progressive disease as best response. This clone turned up a few times.

The receptor was isolated from a human donor with classical Hodgkin lymphoma. The material was CD4+ T cells from blood, obtained before the fourth cycle of nivolumab. The chain employs TRBV7-6 and TRBJ1-2; D gene unclear. The CDR3: CASSLGRFYGYTF. The CDR3 nucleotides read TGTGCCAGCAGCTTAGGCAGGTTCTATGGCTACACCTTC.